What follows describes a single TCR beta chain. The antigen remains undetermined. The sample comes from a study of identical twins. Study outcomes and limitations: Modelling approaches yielded underestimates of out-of-frame TCR alpha sharing between monozygotic twins.

TCRdb reprocessed the 5' RACE reads via MiXCR and lists one record per CDR3 protein. The sample has 690,000 or so distinct CDR3 sequences, more than 6.5% seen once; the top ten hold 0.75% to 1%. Separately, the same data were catalogued under a study of yellow fever vaccine responses in identical twins.

The sequencing input was PBMCs. The clonotype comes from a woman between 18 and 30 years old in good health.

This CDR3 reads CASSLFSVEVRTDTQYF. CDR3 nucleotides: TGCGCCAGCAGCTTGTTTTCGGTCGAAGTCCGCACAGATACGCAGTATTTT. V usage is TRBV5-1 and J usage is TRBJ2-3, with no clear D. Deletions cut 1 base from V and 1 base from J, with 16 bases between. Germline lookup yields CDR1 SGHRS and CDR2 YFSETQ. CDR3 length: 17 residues.